Shown below are 16 T cell receptor beta chains from a single sample sequenced in a study of CD8 T cells in ankylosing spondylitis. Study-level findings and limits: There was a TCR beta motif, made of roughly eight highly homologous variants, that appeared characteristic of ankylosing spondylitis blood.

The antigens for these receptors are not known. TCRdb re-derived calls from the 5' RACE reads in MiXCR, one entry per CDR3 protein. This table holds over 700,000 distinct CDR3 sequences, roughly 19% found once. The specimen was blood, either unsorted or a sorted T cell fraction (not recorded which). The origin of the receptors is a male donor with ankylosing spondylitis.

This clonotype was seen repeatedly, ten times or more. The chain recombines TRBV10-3 with TRBJ2-1; 7 positions agree with TRBD1. CDR1 ENHRY and CDR2 SYGVKD come from the germline V gene. CDR3 length equals 15 residues. V lost 2 bases to trimming and J lost 3 bases; unmatched junction nucleotides: 4. This CDR3 reads CAISEGGQNYNEQFF. CDR3 DNA sequence: TGTGCCATCAGTGAGGGGGGACAGAACTACAATGAGCAGTTCTTC.

As concerns this clonotype: The junction and the germline gene differ at one end; a read error may be behind it. The chain combines TRBV12-3 or TRBV12-4 with TRBJ2-7, with 14 nucleotides matching TRBD2. The CDR3 extends over 18 amino acids. CDR3 sequence: CARSPGLAGEDRQYEQYF. CDR3 in DNA: TGTGCCCGCAGTCCGGGACTAGCGGGAGAGGATCGGCAATACGAGCAGTACTTC.

The chain combines TRBV3-1 with TRBJ1-5; D is possibly TRBD1 (5 bases). CDR1 is LGHDT, CDR2 YNNKEL, per germline (reference sequence). V was pared by 8 bases and J by 5 bases, with 28 bases between. The CDR3 loop spans 18 amino acids. The CDR3 is CASCLGIRWDGQDQPQHF. The CDR3 DNA reads TGTGCCAGCTGCCTGGGCATAAGATGGGACGGTCAAGATCAGCCCCAGCATTTT.

This chain uses TRBV15 with TRBJ2-5; 14 positions match TRBD2. Losses at the gene ends were 0 bases for V and 4 bases for J; bases not matched to a gene: 7. The germline CDR1 and CDR2 sequences are LNHNV and YYDKDF (reference sequence). The CDR3 consists of 18 residues. The CDR3 DNA sequence: TGTGCCACCAGCAGAGATATCCCAGGACTAGCGGGAGGAGAGACCCAGTACTTC. Its translation: CATSRDIPGLAGGETQYF.

This rearrangement joins TRBV29-1 to TRBJ2-1; maybe TRBD2 (6 bases). Germline values: CDR1 SQVTM, CDR2 ANQGSEA. Trimming removed 3 bases from V and 0 bases from J, with 12 bases in between. This CDR3 comprises 15 residues. Written as DNA, the CDR3 is TGCAGCGTTGAGGGACTTCTCGTCTCCTACAATGAGCAGTTCTTC. It codes for CSVEGLLVSYNEQFF.

V and J are TRBV29-1 and TRBJ2-1; 7 bases are shared with TRBD1. CDR1 and CDR2 (germline): SQVTM, ANQGSEA. The trim removed 6 bases at V and 4 bases at J, leaving 9 bases unmatched. The CDR3 has 14 residues. CDR3 residues: CSVQTGKLYNEQFF. The CDR3 DNA sequence: TGCAGCGTCCAGACAGGGAAGCTTTACAATGAGCAGTTCTTC.

The chain carries TRBV9 and TRBJ2-1; D gene ambiguous. The CDR3 totals 12 residues. Germline V CDR1 and CDR2: SGDLS, YYNGEE. V was trimmed by 0 bases and J by 6 bases, leaving 4 bases between them. CDR3 loop: CASSVGLNEQFF. The DNA of the CDR3 is TGTGCCAGCAGCGTAGGGCTCAATGAGCAGTTCTTC.

This sequence joins TRBV14 and TRBJ2-1; either TRBD1 or TRBD2 may fit D (7 bases each). From germline, CDR1 is SGHDN and CDR2 FVKESK. V lost 2 bases, J lost 9 bases, and 14 bases lay in between. The CDR3 is made up of 14 amino acids. For the CDR3, the DNA is TGTGCCAGCAGCCAAATCCAGGGGGAGGGTGAGCAGTTCTTC. It is translated as CASSQIQGEGEQFF.

This clonotype was counted only a few times. The CDR3: CASSQGRARGSRTDTQYF. The CDR3 DNA sequence: TGCGCCAGCAGCCAAGGGAGGGCGAGGGGCTCCCGTACAGATACGCAGTATTTT. V is TRBV4-1 and J is TRBJ2-3, with a possible D match to TRBD2 (6 bases). CDR1 is MGHRA, CDR2 YSYEKL, per germline. The CDR3 has 18 residues. Trimming pared 1 base from V and 3 bases from J, leaving 20 bases between.

This clonotype occurred a few times. The chain has TRBV2 and TRBJ2-2; either TRBD1 or TRBD2 may supply D (5 bases each). The V and J ends lost 6 bases and 4 bases respectively, with 15 bases between them. Germline CDR1 reads SNHLY; CDR2 reads FYNNEI. This CDR3 contains 15 residues. CDR3 residues: CASSPPGAGTGELFF. The CDR3 DNA sequence: TGTGCCAGCAGCCCCCCCGGGGCCGGCACCGGGGAGCTGTTTTTT.

This clonotype has a count of ten or more. The rearrangement uses TRBV4-1 and TRBJ2-1; D gene ambiguous. Germline loops: CDR1 MGHRA, CDR2 YSYEKL. Trimming left V 0 bases short and J 0 bases short, with 9 bases between. This CDR3 is 16 amino acids long. The CDR3 region has the DNA TGCGCCAGCAGCCAAGATGCTTCCAGCTCCTACAATGAGCAGTTCTTC. It translates to CASSQDASSSYNEQFF.

This clonotype was seen a few times. The chain employs TRBV28 and TRBJ2-1; TRBD1 matches at 7 bases. J gave up 7 bases and V 5 bases, and 8 bases lay outside the gene matches. Germline CDR1 reads MDHEN; CDR2 reads SYDVKM. The CDR3 is made up of 14 amino acids. CDR3 bases: TGTGCCAGCAGTACACTCCGACAGGGAAATGAGCAGTTCTTC. Encoded protein: CASSTLRQGNEQFF.

The rearrangement joins TRBV19 to TRBJ1-4; unclear D gene. This CDR3 contains 13 residues. The germline V and J ends were trimmed by 3 bases and 5 bases, with 7 bases remaining between them. CDR1 and CDR2 from the germline V gene are LNHDA and SQIVND (reference sequence). The chain's CDR3 is CASSIPQNEKLFF. The DNA for the CDR3 is TGTGCCAGTAGTATCCCTCAGAATGAAAAACTGTTTTTT. The variable domain in full, with the rest retrieved from reference TRBV19 and TRBJ1-4, is DGGITQSPKYLFRKEGQNVTLSCEQNLNHDAMYWYRQDPGQGLRLIYYSQIVNDFQKGDIAEGYSVSREKKESFPLTVTSAQKNPTAFYLCASSIPQNEKLFFGSGTQLSVL.

This chain uses TRBV5-1 with TRBJ2-7, with D perhaps given as TRBD1 or TRBD2 (6 bases each). V dropped 4 bases and J dropped 7 bases, with 24 bases sitting between them. The CDR3 spans 16 residues. Germline loops: CDR1 SGHRS, CDR2 YFSETQ. CDR3 in amino acids: CASSRGVGRERMEQYF. Here the CDR3 DNA reads TGCGCCAGCAGCAGGGGGGTCGGACGGGAGAGGATGGAGCAGTACTTC.

This clonotype appeared many times. V usage is TRBV12-3 or TRBV12-4 and J usage is TRBJ1-1; D unresolved. CDR3 length: 14 residues. Between the trimmed V and J ends, which lost 0 bases and 1 base, there was a span of 6 bases. The CDR3 loop is CASSLARRNTEAFF. The CDR3, as DNA: TGTGCCAGCAGTTTAGCGAGGCGGAACACTGAAGCTTTCTTT.

V is TRBV12-3 or TRBV12-4 and J is TRBJ1-3; D remains ambiguous. The CDR3 extends over 13 amino acids. V lost 2 bases, J lost 8 bases, and 10 bases lay in between. The CDR3 region is CASSLTSSDTIYF. The CDR3, as DNA: TGTGCCAGCAGTTTAACTAGCTCTGACACCATATATTTT.